This T cell receptor (beta chain) was sequenced in a study of human T cells and chemical hapten exposure. The wider study: Variation in per-sample TCR yields came mainly from small pooled library volume differences. General study points: TCRs at high frequency, those above 1 in 1000, did not change with DPC sensitization.

CDR3 size: 14 residues. The germline gives CDR1 DFQATT, CDR2 SNEGSKA (reference sequence). V was cut by 5 bases and J by 9 bases, with 22 bases left in between. Time point meaning: patch test 1, 2 weeks after DPC sensitization. This sample's treatment: therapeutic diphenylcyclopropenone sensitization with weekly scalp DPC. During construction of the library, unique molecular identifiers were attached to individual cDNA molecules for quantitative, reproducible TCR counting. MiXCR, run by TCRdb on the RACE reads, gives a single entry per CDR3 protein. The table records under 200,000 distinct CDR3 sequences, about 15% of them present only once. A word on this clonotype: Its specificity is unknown.

The material was whole blood, obtained in connection with sensitization to the hapten diphenylcyclopropenone (DPC). This clonotype originated in a woman aged 25-40 years with alopecia areata. Some clones in this sample may be carry-over from other donors' samples. The chain links TRBV20-1 to TRBJ2-5; TRBD2 is a possible D gene (6 bases). DNA of the CDR3: TGCAGTGCTGCGTCTGGGGGGTTCATGGGGGCCCAGTACTTC. This translates into CSAASGGFMGAQYF.